Below, one TCR beta chain is given with its context. The source of the sample is a study of blood T cell repertoires in COVID-19. Study context: COVID-19 samples, acute and convalescent, were from the United States, Italy and Spain.

Source study methods: Amplification of reference gene primers was used by the study to estimate nucleated cell counts. Clones were read by immunoSEQ multiplex PCR, and TCRdb kept only the in-frame ones, dropping some. V and J calls and clone size follow that table, whereas D and trimming were derived from the DNA. The sample consists of about 94,000 clones, 74% of them appearing once. The germline V gene has CDR1 SGHRS and CDR2 YFSETQ. The CDR3 loop spans 13 amino acids. The V and J ends lost 4 bases and 5 bases respectively, with 12 bases between them. This sequence was found in a man aged 70-80 years with COVID-19, enrolled during active disease. Specimen: peripheral blood. This rearrangement joins TRBV5-1 to TRBJ2-5, with D possibly matching TRBD2 (5 bases). CDR3: CASSAQPGETQYF. CDR3 DNA sequence: TGCGCCAGCAGCGCGCAGCCGGGGGAGACCCAGTACTTC. Full variable domain (missing parts from reference TRBV5-1 and TRBJ2-5): KAGVTQTPRYLIKTRGQQVTLSCSPISGHRSVSWYQQTPGQGLQFLFEYFSETQRNKGNFPGRFSGRQFSNSRSEMNVSTLELGDSALYLCASSAQPGETQYFGPGTRLLVL.